Shown below are 17 T cell receptor beta chains from a single sample sequenced in a study of shared clonotypes between healthy human individuals (dated by TCRdb to the early 2020s). The library was generated by the immunoSEQ multiplex PCR assay. The table was pulled from immuneACCESS by TCRdb, which kept in-frame rearrangements only. Such tables lose some clones; where checked, under half of the loss comes from unresolved V genes, and the rest has no known cause. The sample records fewer than 600,000 clones, roughly 72% of which are singletons. 12% of the sample rests with the top ten. What was sequenced was PBMCs. All receptors derive from a woman between 40 and 50 years old in good health. Some clones in this sample may be carry-over from other donors' samples.

V is TRBV7-6 and J is TRBJ2-7; 7 bases align to TRBD2. Per the germline V gene, CDR1 is SGHVS and CDR2 is FNYEAQ. The trim removed 3 bases at V and 7 bases at J, leaving 15 bases unmatched. This CDR3 has 16 residues. The CDR3 DNA follows: TGTGCCAGCAGCTTCTATGTCGGGAGGAGCCTTAGGGAGCAGTACTTC. Translation: CASSFYVGRSLREQYF.

The chain combines TRBV18 with TRBJ2-7, with D tentatively TRBD1 or TRBD2 (5 bases each). The V end was cut by 3 bases, the J end by 0 bases, with 15 bases between. CDR3 size: 16 residues. Per the germline V gene, CDR1 is KGHSH and CDR2 is LQKENI. For the CDR3, the DNA is TGTGCCAGCTCACCGGGACCCAACATGGGCTCCTACGAGCAGTACTTC. It yields the protein CASSPGPNMGSYEQYF.

This chain joins TRBV5-1 and TRBJ2-5; TRBD1 agrees at 8 bases. J lost 5 bases, V lost 5 bases, and 11 bases had no gene match. The germline gives CDR1 SGHRS, CDR2 YFSETQ. The CDR3 length is 15 residues. CDR3 nucleotide sequence: TGCGCCAGCAGTTCTATTCCAGGGGGCGCGGAGACCCAGTACTTC. This codes for CASSSIPGGAETQYF.

The table lists this clone with a few counts. The same CDR3 also results from other DNA sequences found in this sample. This chain connects TRBV9 to TRBJ2-3; TRBD2 aligns across 7 bases. This CDR3 has 15 amino acids. Germline values: CDR1 SGDLS, CDR2 YYNGEE. V trimming: 2 bases; J trimming: 1 base; junction bases outside the gene matches: 4. The CDR3 reads CASSVLAGGTDTQYF. The DNA for the CDR3 is TGTGCCAGCAGCGTCTTAGCGGGCGGCACAGATACGCAGTATTTT.

The chain carries TRBV19 and TRBJ2-3; D is perhaps TRBD1 (6 bases). The CDR3 length is 14 residues. Deletions cut 5 bases from V and 2 bases from J, with 11 bases between. CDR1 and CDR2 (germline): LNHDA, SQIVND (reference sequence). For the CDR3, the DNA is TGTGCCAGTAGTCAGGGGCCCTTCACAGATACGCAGTATTTT. Encoded protein: CASSQGPFTDTQYF.

This clone was seen a handful of times. The V gene is TRBV9, the J gene TRBJ2-3; TRBD2 might be the D (5 bases). The CDR3 sequence is 15 residues long. Germline V CDR1 and CDR2: SGDLS, YYNGEE. The germline V and J ends were trimmed by 1 base and 2 bases, with 11 bases remaining between them. CDR3 nucleotides: TGTGCCAGCAGCGTACAGAGCGGAACCACAGATACGCAGTATTTT. Residues: CASSVQSGTTDTQYF.

CDR3 in DNA: TGTGCCAGCAGCTCCTTAGCGGGAACCTACGAGCAGTACTTC. Its protein is CASSSLAGTYEQYF. The chain uses TRBV7-9 and TRBJ2-7; TRBD2 matches 8 bases. The germline V gene has CDR1 SEHNR and CDR2 FQNEAQ (reference sequence). This CDR3 has 14 residues. With V trimmed by 4 bases and J by 2 bases, 4 bases remained unmatched.

The chain combines TRBV7-6 with TRBJ2-5; D remains ambiguous. This CDR3 is 13 amino acids long. V lost 10 bases to trimming and J lost 5 bases, with 17 bases between them. Germline lookup yields CDR1 SGHVS and CDR2 FNYEAQ. CDR3 loop: CATTVGVAETQYF. CDR3 bases: TGTGCCACCACGGTCGGAGTCGCGGAGACCCAGTACTTC.

This chain joins TRBV27 and TRBJ1-1; 7 bases are shared with TRBD1. Trimming removed 4 bases from V and 7 bases from J; junction bases left unmatched: 6. There are 13 residues in the CDR3. The germline gives CDR1 MNHEY, CDR2 SMNVEV (reference sequence). CDR3 coding DNA: TGTGCCAGCAGTTGGACAGGTTCTGGTGAAGCTTTCTTT. Its translation: CASSWTGSGEAFF.

Remarks on this clone: Different DNA sequences within this sample yield the same CDR3. The chain couples TRBV18 to TRBJ2-1, with 9 bases that match TRBD2. CDR3 length: 14 residues. J lost 4 bases, V lost 3 bases, and 1 base had no gene match. Looked up from germline, CDR1 is KGHSH and CDR2 is LQKENI. The CDR3 region is CASSPAGGYNEQFF. The CDR3 DNA sequence: TGTGCCAGCTCACCCGCGGGGGGGTACAATGAGCAGTTCTTC.

This chain connects TRBV5-6 to TRBJ1-1, with a tentative D call TRBD1 (6 bases). V dropped 1 base and J dropped 1 base, with 20 bases sitting between them. CDR3 length: 18 amino acids. Looked up from germline, CDR1 is SGHDT and CDR2 is YYEEEE. The DNA for the CDR3 is TGTGCCAGCAGCTTGTTATGGCCAGGGGATGGGTCGAACACTGAAGCTTTCTTT. This sequence encodes CASSLLWPGDGSNTEAFF.

This clone was seen once. Other DNA sequences of this sample code for an identical CDR3. The genes are TRBV11-2 and TRBJ2-7, with 9 positions matching TRBD2. Germline V gene data show CDR1 as SGHAT and CDR2 as FQNNGV. V lost 1 base to trimming and J lost 2 bases; unmatched junction nucleotides: 3. The CDR3 runs to 15 residues. CDR3 sequence: CASSLGASGTYEQYF. The CDR3 nucleotides read TGTGCCAGCAGCTTAGGCGCTAGCGGGACCTACGAGCAGTACTTC.

The chain employs TRBV13 and TRBJ2-1, with D possibly TRBD2 on 6 matching bases. The germline V gene encodes CDR1 PRHDT and CDR2 FYEKMQ (reference sequence). CDR3 size: 14 residues. Trimming removed 5 bases from V and 6 bases from J, with 14 bases in between. The CDR3 DNA reads TGTGCCAGCAGCGCTGCCCGGGAGATCAATGAGCAGTTCTTC. Its protein product is CASSAAREINEQFF.

The V gene is TRBV19, the J gene TRBJ1-2; perhaps TRBD1 as D (6 bases). Germline CDR1 reads LNHDA; CDR2 reads SQIVND (reference sequence). V shed 0 bases and J shed 1 base, with 9 bases lying between them. This CDR3 has 15 amino acids. CDR3 loop: CASSIDGTHNYGYTF. The CDR3 DNA follows: TGTGCCAGTAGTATAGACGGGACACATAACTATGGCTACACCTTC.

This clone was observed once. The gene calls are TRBV25-1 and TRBJ2-7; possibly TRBD2 for D (5 bases). V was clipped by 4 bases and J by 3 bases, with 10 bases between them. The CDR3 covers 13 residues. Germline V lookup: CDR1 MGHDK, CDR2 SYGVNS. Here the CDR3 DNA reads TGTGCCAGCAGTGTTCCAGGACTCTACGAGCAGTACTTC. This sequence encodes CASSVPGLYEQYF.

The chain combines TRBV29-1 with TRBJ2-3, with 7 nucleotides matching TRBD1. CDR3 length: 14 residues. Trimming cost V 3 bases and J 0 bases; bases outside gene matches: 3. Germline loops: CDR1 SQVTM, CDR2 ANQGSEA. CDR3 protein: CSVDGQESTDTQYF. CDR3 DNA sequence: TGCAGCGTTGATGGACAGGAGAGCACAGATACGCAGTATTTT.

The CDR3 spells CATSRGTGGTTEAFF. Here the CDR3 DNA reads TGTGCCACCAGCAGAGGGACAGGGGGGACCACTGAAGCTTTCTTT. The chain carries TRBV15 and TRBJ1-1, with 10 bases aligning to TRBD1. The junction had 3 bases not matched to a gene; V was cut back by 1 base and J by 4 bases. The CDR3 loop spans 15 amino acids. The germline V gene has CDR1 LNHNV and CDR2 YYDKDF (reference sequence).